The clone carrying this T cell receptor (beta chain) was picked up a small number of times. Its antigen is not known. The sample originates from a study of breast tumors, draining lymph nodes, adjacent tissues. Whole-study results and caveats: Tumors had less TCR diversity than lymph nodes, more than nontumor tissue. That most tumor T cells come from lymph nodes remained unproven.

TCRdb reprocessed the multiplex PCR reads via MiXCR and lists one record per CDR3 protein. Of more than 100,000 distinct CDR3 sequences in the sample, 20% to 25% were seen once. Samples came from axillary lymph nodes draining the breast cancer. This CDR3 comprises 16 residues. The V gene's germline CDR1 is MNHEY and CDR2 SVGEGT. V dropped 10 bases and J dropped 0 bases, with 19 bases sitting between them. The sample consisted of axillary lymph node tissue. This clonotype originated in a female donor with breast cancer. Some clones in this sample may be carry-over from other donors' samples. This chain uses TRBV6-2 or TRBV6-3 with TRBJ1-5, with D tentatively TRBD1 (5 bases). DNA of the CDR3: TGTGCCACCTGGGACCTCATAACGAATAGCAATCAGCCCCAGCATTTT. This codes for CATWDLITNSNQPQHF.